Each of the 16 T cell receptor beta chains below was sequenced from the same sample in a study of shared clonotypes between healthy human individuals. Measured with immunoSEQ multiplex PCR; TCRdb has only the in-frame clones, and not every one. The sample lists about 2.5 million clones; about nine tenths were seen once. The source material was naive CD4+ T cells from PBMCs. Subset of the sample: CD45RA+ positively selected. The receptors stem from a man younger than 35 in good health. Some clones in this sample may be carry-over from other donors' samples.

CDR3 coding DNA: TGTGCCAGCAGCTTTGACAGGGGCGCGGAAAAACTGTTTTTT. Amino acid sequence: CASSFDRGAEKLFF. The V gene is TRBV7-2, the J gene TRBJ1-4, with TRBD1 matching 8 bases. This CDR3 comprises 14 residues. V gave up 3 bases and J gave up 8 bases; unmatched junction bases: 5. The germline V gene has CDR1 SGHTA and CDR2 FQGNSA.

This clone showed up just a few times. V gene TRBV4-2 combines with J gene TRBJ2-7; perhaps D is TRBD1 or TRBD2 (5 bases each). V was cut by 3 bases and J by 0 bases, with 18 bases left in between. The germline V gene has CDR1 LGHNA and CDR2 YNFKEQ. The CDR3 totals 17 residues. Written as DNA, the CDR3 is TGTGCCAGCAGCCAGTACCTCTCCGGGACGGACTCCTACGAGCAGTACTTC. It translates to CASSQYLSGTDSYEQYF.

The chain is built from TRBV5-4 and TRBJ2-5, with a weak D call TRBD1 (6 bases). The V and J ends lost 2 bases and 1 base respectively, with 6 bases between them. This CDR3 spans 13 amino acids. Germline V gene sequence: CDR1 SGHNT, CDR2 YYREEE (reference sequence). CDR3 nucleotides: TGTGCCAGCAGCTTCAGGGGCCAAGAGACCCAGTACTTC. This gives the protein CASSFRGQETQYF.

This clone was recorded only once. The chain's CDR3 is CASSEPKGLAGKQFF. The CDR3 DNA is TGCGCCAGCAGTGAGCCGAAGGGACTAGCGGGGAAACAGTTCTTC. This chain joins TRBV10-1 and TRBJ2-1; TRBD2 matches at 13 bases. There are 15 residues in the CDR3. The germline gives CDR1 WNHNN, CDR2 SYGVQD (reference sequence). Trimming cost V 2 bases and J 13 bases; bases outside gene matches: 8.

A remark on this clone: Other DNA sequences in this specimen translate into the identical CDR3. The chain combines TRBV29-1 with TRBJ2-5; possible D gene TRBD2, 6 bases. Trimming removed 4 bases from V and 3 bases from J, with 9 bases in between. Germline values: CDR1 SQVTM, CDR2 ANQGSEA. The CDR3 sequence is 12 residues long. CDR3 DNA sequence: TGCAGCGTTGTTGGCGGGGAAGAGACCCAGTACTTC. Translating it yields CSVVGGEETQYF.

For this clone: Other DNA variants within this sample encode the same CDR3. The rearrangement joins TRBV28 to TRBJ1-3, with D unclear. CDR1 MDHEN and CDR2 SYDVKM come from the germline V gene. This CDR3 spans 12 amino acids. Trimming pared 6 bases from V and 1 base from J, leaving 4 bases between. CDR3 loop: CASSLSGNTIYF. The CDR3 DNA follows: TGTGCCAGCAGCCTGTCTGGAAACACCATATATTTT.

This chain uses TRBV5-4 with TRBJ2-5, with TRBD1 identical over 7 bases. This CDR3 is 16 amino acids long. After removal of 4 bases from V and 2 bases from J, the junction contained 11 bases not matched to a gene. Germline CDR1 is SGHNT and CDR2 is YYREEE (reference sequence). The CDR3 loop reads CASSVAYGTAQETQYF. The DNA of the CDR3 is TGTGCCAGCAGCGTAGCCTACGGGACAGCACAAGAGACCCAGTACTTC.

This chain joins TRBV9 and TRBJ2-6; D possibly corresponds to TRBD2 (6 bases). This CDR3 has 18 residues. V lost 0 bases to trimming and J lost 0 bases, with 13 bases between them. Germline V gene lookup returns CDR1 SGDLS and CDR2 YYNGEE. CDR3 sequence reads: CASSVGGGASSGANVLTF. DNA of the CDR3: TGTGCCAGCAGCGTAGGGGGCGGGGCAAGCTCTGGGGCCAACGTCCTGACTTTC.

This chain joins TRBV6-1 and TRBJ2-7; D is possibly TRBD1 (6 bases). The V end was cut by 4 bases, the J end by 9 bases, with 13 bases between. CDR3 length: 12 amino acids. Per the germline V gene, CDR1 is MNHNS and CDR2 is SASEGT. CDR3 loop: CASSVRGSAQYF. The CDR3 bases are TGTGCCAGCAGTGTAAGGGGGTCGGCGCAGTACTTC.

For this clone: At the DNA level, this CDR3 is encoded by other sequences in the same sample as well. The chain joins TRBV5-1 to TRBJ1-2, with no clear D. V was clipped by 0 bases and J by 0 bases, with 6 bases between them. CDR1 is SGHRS and CDR2 is YFSETQ in the germline V gene. This CDR3 is built from 14 residues. The CDR3 is CASSLGDPNYGYTF. The CDR3, as DNA: TGCGCCAGCAGCTTGGGTGACCCTAACTATGGCTACACCTTC.

Only a few counts were recorded for this clone. The same CDR3 also results from other DNA sequences found in this sample. The DNA of the CDR3 is TGTGCCAGCAGCTTAGGGCCAGAAGAGACCCAGTACTTC. The encoded protein is CASSLGPEETQYF. This chain links TRBV7-8 with TRBJ2-5, with D uncertain. The CDR3 totals 13 residues. V was trimmed by 1 base and J by 3 bases, leaving 6 bases between them. Germline lookup yields CDR1 SGHVS and CDR2 FQNEAQ.

The chain is built from TRBV27 and TRBJ2-2; D ambiguous. CDR1 MNHEY and CDR2 SMNVEV come from the germline V gene (reference sequence). With 6 bases removed from V and 1 base from J, the gap between germline ends came to 6 bases. The CDR3 consists of 13 residues. The CDR3 reads CASRFQNTGELFF. For the CDR3, the DNA is TGTGCCAGCAGGTTCCAGAACACCGGGGAGCTGTTTTTT.

V gene TRBV5-1 combines with J gene TRBJ1-1; D gene ambiguous. CDR1 is SGHRS and CDR2 is YFSETQ in the germline V gene. Trimming left V 0 bases short and J 0 bases short, with 9 bases between. This CDR3 is built from 15 residues. In DNA form, the CDR3 reads TGCGCCAGCAGCTTGGCCGTCAATATGAACACTGAAGCTTTCTTT. This encodes CASSLAVNMNTEAFF.

The chain uses TRBV7-9 and TRBJ2-1, with D possibly matching TRBD1 (5 bases). The germline V gene has CDR1 SEHNR and CDR2 FQNEAQ (reference sequence). The V and J ends lost 5 bases and 0 bases respectively, with 11 bases between them. There are 15 residues in the CDR3. CDR3 nucleotide sequence: TGTGCCAGCAGCGGCCAGACAGACTCCTACAATGAGCAGTTCTTC. The encoded protein is CASSGQTDSYNEQFF. The variable domain in full, with the rest retrieved from reference TRBV7-9 and TRBJ2-1, is DTGVSQNPRHKITKRGQNVTFRCDPISEHNRLYWYRQTLGQGPEFLTYFQNEAQLEKSRLLSDRFSAERPKGSFSTLEIQRTEQGDSAMYLCASSGQTDSYNEQFFGPGTRLTVL.

V is TRBV27 and J is TRBJ2-2; D is uncertain. Trimming removed 0 bases from V and 6 bases from J, with 11 bases in between. Per the germline V gene, CDR1 is MNHEY and CDR2 is SMNVEV (reference sequence). The CDR3 is made up of 15 amino acids. The CDR3, as DNA: TGTGCCAGCAGTTTATCCCCGGATGGGGCCGGGGAGCTGTTTTTT. Amino acids: CASSLSPDGAGELFF.

This clone occurred once. This chain uses TRBV7-9 with TRBJ1-2; D unresolved. Germline-derived CDR1 and CDR2 are SEHNR and FQNEAQ (reference sequence). V was shortened by 5 bases and J by 8 bases, with 18 bases between the two germline ends. This CDR3 spans 14 amino acids. As DNA, the CDR3 is TGTGCCAGCAGCCCCCTGGAGTGGCGGCGGGGCTACACCTTC. It specifies CASSPLEWRRGYTF.